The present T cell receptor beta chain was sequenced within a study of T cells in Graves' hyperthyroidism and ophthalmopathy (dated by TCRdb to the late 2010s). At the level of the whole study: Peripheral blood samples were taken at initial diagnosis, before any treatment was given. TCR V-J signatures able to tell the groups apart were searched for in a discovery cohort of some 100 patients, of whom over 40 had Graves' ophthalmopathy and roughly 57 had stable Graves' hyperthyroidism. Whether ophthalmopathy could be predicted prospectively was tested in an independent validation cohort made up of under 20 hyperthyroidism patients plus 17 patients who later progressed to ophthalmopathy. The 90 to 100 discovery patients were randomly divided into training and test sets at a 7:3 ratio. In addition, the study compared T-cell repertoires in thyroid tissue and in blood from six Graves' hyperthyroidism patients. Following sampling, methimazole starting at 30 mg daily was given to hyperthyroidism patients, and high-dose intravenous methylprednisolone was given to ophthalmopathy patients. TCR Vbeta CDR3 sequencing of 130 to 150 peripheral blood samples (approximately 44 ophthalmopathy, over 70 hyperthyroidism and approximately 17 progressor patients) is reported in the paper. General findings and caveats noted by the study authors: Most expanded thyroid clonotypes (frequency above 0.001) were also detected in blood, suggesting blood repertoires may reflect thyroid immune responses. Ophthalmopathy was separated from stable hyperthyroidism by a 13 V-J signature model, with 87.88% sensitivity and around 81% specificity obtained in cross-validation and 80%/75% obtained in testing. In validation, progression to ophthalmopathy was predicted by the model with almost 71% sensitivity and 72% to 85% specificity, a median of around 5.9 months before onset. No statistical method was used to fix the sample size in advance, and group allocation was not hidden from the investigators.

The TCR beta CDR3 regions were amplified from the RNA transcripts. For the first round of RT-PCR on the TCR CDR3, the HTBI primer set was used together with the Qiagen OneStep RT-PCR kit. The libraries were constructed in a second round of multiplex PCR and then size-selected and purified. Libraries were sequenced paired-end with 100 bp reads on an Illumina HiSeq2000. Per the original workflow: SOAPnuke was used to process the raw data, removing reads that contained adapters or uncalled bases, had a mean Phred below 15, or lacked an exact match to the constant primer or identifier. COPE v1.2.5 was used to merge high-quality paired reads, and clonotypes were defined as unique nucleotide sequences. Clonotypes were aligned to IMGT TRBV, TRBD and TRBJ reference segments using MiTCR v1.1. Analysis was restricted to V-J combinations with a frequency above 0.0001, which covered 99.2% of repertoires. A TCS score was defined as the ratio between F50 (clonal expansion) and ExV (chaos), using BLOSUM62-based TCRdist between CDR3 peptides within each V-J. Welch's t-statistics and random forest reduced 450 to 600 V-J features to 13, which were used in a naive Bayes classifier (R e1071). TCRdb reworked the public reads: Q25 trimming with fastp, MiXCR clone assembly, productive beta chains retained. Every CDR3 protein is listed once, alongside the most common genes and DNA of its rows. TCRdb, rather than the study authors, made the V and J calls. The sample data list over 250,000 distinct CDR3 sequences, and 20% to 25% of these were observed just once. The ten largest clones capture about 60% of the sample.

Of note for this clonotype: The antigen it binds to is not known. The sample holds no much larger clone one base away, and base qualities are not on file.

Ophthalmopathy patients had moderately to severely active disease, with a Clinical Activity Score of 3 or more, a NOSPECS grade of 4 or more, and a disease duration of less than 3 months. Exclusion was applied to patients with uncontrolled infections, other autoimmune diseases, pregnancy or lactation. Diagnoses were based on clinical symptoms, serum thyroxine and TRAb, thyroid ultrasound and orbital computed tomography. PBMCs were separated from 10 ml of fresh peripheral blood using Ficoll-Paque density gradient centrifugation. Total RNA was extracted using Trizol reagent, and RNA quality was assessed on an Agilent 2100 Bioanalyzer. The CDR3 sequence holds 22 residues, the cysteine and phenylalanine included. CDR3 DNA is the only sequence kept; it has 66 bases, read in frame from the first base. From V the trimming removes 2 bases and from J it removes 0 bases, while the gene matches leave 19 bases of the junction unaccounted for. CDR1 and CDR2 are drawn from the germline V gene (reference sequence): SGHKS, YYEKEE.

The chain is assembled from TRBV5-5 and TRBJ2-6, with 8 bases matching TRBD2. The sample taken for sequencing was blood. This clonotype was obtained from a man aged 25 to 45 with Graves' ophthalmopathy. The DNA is TGTGCCAGCAGCTTCAGATCCGGGTTACTAGCGGAAGCGGGCTCTGGGGCCAACGTCCTGACTTTC. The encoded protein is CASSFRSGLLAEAGSGANVLTF. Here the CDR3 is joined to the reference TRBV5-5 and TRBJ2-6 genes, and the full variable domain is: DAGVTQSPTHLIKTRGQQVTLRCSPISGHKSVSWYQQVLGQGPQFIFQYYEKEERGRGNFPDRFSARQFPNYSSELNVNALLLGDSALYLCASSFRSGLLAEAGSGANVLTFGAGSRLTVL.